The 24 T cell receptor beta chains reported below all come from one sample, sequenced in a study of Ad26.COV2.S vaccination and SARS-CoV-2 variants. Described treatment: roughly 19 received Ad26.COV2.S at low or high dose, single or two shots; roughly five received placebo; per-sample allocation not given. Samples came from day 63 after the first vaccine or placebo injection. Assay used: immunoSEQ multiplex PCR; TCRdb lists only in-frame clones, some missing. The table includes roughly 510,000 clones, roughly 85% detected once. Sequenced material: peripheral blood, taken in a trial of Ad26.COV2.S vaccine versus placebo. The receptors here all came from a person between 18 and 60 years old who received the Ad26.COV2.S COVID-19 vaccine or a placebo.

There are a few counts of this clone. V and J are TRBV5-4 and TRBJ1-2; D unresolved. V was cut by 1 base and J by 7 bases, with 17 bases left in between. CDR3 size: 15 residues. CDR1 and CDR2 from the germline V gene are SGHNT and YYREEE (reference sequence). The CDR3 DNA reads TGTGCCAGCAGCTTGCGCGGTGAGGGAGTTAGTGGCTACACCTTC. Its translation: CASSLRGEGVSGYTF.

The rearrangement uses TRBV18 and TRBJ1-1; D uncertain. The germline V gene encodes CDR1 KGHSH and CDR2 LQKENI. The length of the CDR3 is 16 residues. Trimming removed 0 bases from V and 1 base from J, with 12 bases in between. CDR3: CASSPPVPVSNTEAFF. CDR3 nucleotide sequence: TGTGCCAGCTCACCACCAGTGCCGGTATCGAACACTGAAGCTTTCTTT.

The chain couples TRBV19 to TRBJ2-1, with TRBD2 matching 9 bases. The CDR3 runs to 15 residues. Germline trimming cut 1 base from V and 10 bases from J; bases unmatched to any gene: 8. Germline CDR1 is LNHDA and CDR2 is SQIVND (reference sequence). CDR3 DNA: TGTGCCAGTAGTATAGGGCTAGCGGGACCCAGCGAGCAGTTCTTC. Encoded protein: CASSIGLAGPSEQFF.

V usage is TRBV5-1 and J usage is TRBJ2-3, with a possible D match to TRBD1 (6 bases). V lost 0 bases to trimming and J lost 10 bases, with 18 bases between them. The CDR3 length is 15 residues. CDR1 and CDR2 from the germline V gene are SGHRS and YFSETQ. The CDR3 DNA reads as TGCGCCAGCAGCTTGGAGACAGGCCCCCGGTTGGCGCAGTATTTT. It translates to CASSLETGPRLAQYF.

V and J are TRBV7-2 and TRBJ1-5, with 8 bases identical to TRBD1. CDR3 length: 15 amino acids. J lost 7 bases, V lost 3 bases, and 8 bases had no gene match. CDR1 is SGHTA and CDR2 is FQGNSA in the germline V gene. Here the CDR3 reads CASSFSGGKGQPQHF. The CDR3 region has the DNA TGTGCCAGCAGCTTCTCAGGGGGCAAAGGACAGCCCCAGCATTTT.

The chain recombines TRBV5-1 with TRBJ2-3, with 12 bases fitting TRBD2. CDR1 is SGHRS and CDR2 is YFSETQ in the germline V gene. The ends lost 3 bases at V and 3 bases at J; junction bases unmatched: 5. The CDR3 sequence is 16 residues long. The DNA of the CDR3 is TGCGCCAGCAGCTACGTCGGACTAGCGGGAACAGATACGCAGTATTTT. Protein sequence: CASSYVGLAGTDTQYF. Full variable domain (outside the CDR3, taken from reference TRBV5-1 and TRBJ2-3): KAGVTQTPRYLIKTRGQQVTLSCSPISGHRSVSWYQQTPGQGLQFLFEYFSETQRNKGNFPGRFSGRQFSNSRSEMNVSTLELGDSALYLCASSYVGLAGTDTQYFGPGTRLTVL.

The chain recombines TRBV11-2 with TRBJ2-7; 8 bases fit TRBD2. CDR3 size: 18 residues. Trimming cost V 0 bases and J 5 bases; bases outside gene matches: 15. The germline V gene has CDR1 SGHAT and CDR2 FQNNGV. CDR3 nucleotide sequence: TGTGCCAGCAGCTTAGATCTAAGGGGCCGACTAGCGCCCCACGAGCAGTACTTC. Translating gives CASSLDLRGRLAPHEQYF.

CDR3 nucleotides: TGCAGTGCTAGTTTGATTAGGGCAGGGACCTACAATGAGCAGTTCTTC. Protein product: CSASLIRAGTYNEQFF. The chain joins TRBV20-1 to TRBJ2-1, with D possibly matching TRBD1 (5 bases). Germline V CDR1 and CDR2: DFQATT, SNEGSKA (reference sequence). Trimming left V 3 bases short and J 2 bases short, with 17 bases between. The CDR3 has 16 residues.

The chain carries TRBV13 and TRBJ2-1; D might be TRBD1 (6 bases). Per the germline V gene, CDR1 is PRHDT and CDR2 is FYEKMQ (reference sequence). The CDR3 length is 16 residues. Trimming removed 4 bases at V and 0 bases at J, with 13 bases between. CDR3 coding DNA: TGTGCCAGCAGCTCATCACAGGGTTACTCCTACAATGAGCAGTTCTTC. Translation gives CASSSSQGYSYNEQFF.

The chain couples TRBV6-4 to TRBJ1-1, with D perhaps matching TRBD1 (5 bases). Germline CDR1 MRHNA, CDR2 SNTAGT. Trimming took off 6 bases at V and 1 base at J, with 21 bases between the two ends. The CDR3 contains 17 residues. CDR3 region: CASSVDSGFPKNTEAFF. In DNA, the CDR3 is TGTGCCAGCAGCGTCGACTCAGGGTTTCCAAAGAACACTGAAGCTTTCTTT.

The V call is TRBV12-5, the J call TRBJ2-7, with 9 bases aligning to TRBD2. Germline V CDR1 and CDR2: LGHNT, FRNRAP. J lost 6 bases, V lost 7 bases, and 10 bases had no gene match. The CDR3 has 14 amino acids. The CDR3 reads CASALEGLAAEQYF. DNA of the CDR3: TGTGCTAGTGCCCTGGAGGGACTAGCCGCCGAGCAGTACTTC. The variable domain in full, with the rest retrieved from reference TRBV12-5 and TRBJ2-7, is DARVTQTPRHKVTEMGQEVTMRCQPILGHNTVFWYRQTMMQGLELLAYFRNRAPLDDSGMPKDRFSAEMPDATLATLKIQPSEPRDSAVYFCASALEGLAAEQYFGPGTRLTVT.

This clone was detected once. V and J are TRBV11-3 and TRBJ2-7; 7 nucleotides agree with TRBD1. Per the germline V gene, CDR1 is SGHNT and CDR2 is YENEEA. CDR3 size: 14 residues. J was trimmed by 4 bases and V by 1 base; bases with no gene match: 4. Written as DNA, the CDR3 is TGTGCCAGCAGCTTAGCGGCAGGGGGTTACGAGCAGTACTTC. It specifies CASSLAAGGYEQYF.

The chain carries TRBV5-4 and TRBJ1-6, with TRBD1 matching over 8 bases. The germline V gene encodes CDR1 SGHNT and CDR2 YYREEE (reference sequence). V dropped 0 bases and J dropped 10; count of bases not matched to a gene: 3. CDR3 length: 14 amino acids. The DNA for the CDR3 is TGTGCCAGCAGCTTGGGCAGGGGGCTGTCACCCCTCCACTTT. This translates into CASSLGRGLSPLHF.

The CDR3 sequence: CASSHGQGGLYEQYF. The CDR3 DNA is TGTGCCAGCAGTCACGGACAGGGAGGACTCTACGAGCAGTACTTC. J is TRBJ2-7 and V is TRBV6-6; 8 bases are a match to TRBD1. This CDR3 is 15 amino acids long. Per the germline V gene, CDR1 is MNHNY and CDR2 is SVGAGI (reference sequence). V lost 5 bases to trimming and J lost 3 bases; unmatched junction nucleotides: 9.

The V gene is TRBV6-2 or TRBV6-3, the J gene TRBJ2-1, with 13 bases fitting TRBD2. CDR3 length: 14 residues. V gave up 4 bases and J gave up 15 bases; unmatched junction bases: 9. Germline CDR1 is MNHEY and CDR2 is SVGEGT. The chain's CDR3 is CASSSPGTSGMRFF. As DNA, the CDR3 is TGTGCCAGCAGTTCCCCCGGGACTAGCGGGATGAGGTTCTTC.

This chain uses TRBV7-9 with TRBJ2-7; D gene uncertain. V lost 5 bases and J 0 bases, leaving 8 bases between the germline ends. Germline V gene lookup returns CDR1 SEHNR and CDR2 FQNEAQ (reference sequence). There are 13 residues in the CDR3. The CDR3 sequence: CASSPSFSYEQYF. For the CDR3, the DNA is TGTGCCAGCAGCCCCAGTTTCTCCTACGAGCAGTACTTC.

The chain employs TRBV4-2 and TRBJ2-2, with TRBD1 matching 7 bases. Germline CDR1 and CDR2: LGHNA and YNFKEQ. The V gene end was trimmed by 4 bases and the J gene end by 6 bases; junction bases not matched to a gene: 5. The CDR3 extends over 14 amino acids. The CDR3 DNA reads TGTGCCAGCAGCCCCCGACAGGGTGCCGGGGAGCTGTTTTTT. Protein sequence: CASSPRQGAGELFF.

This chain connects TRBV30 to TRBJ1-2; D is unresolved. There are 14 residues in the CDR3. The germline V gene encodes CDR1 GTSNPN and CDR2 SVGIG (reference sequence). V was pared by 1 base and J by 3 bases, with 12 bases between. The CDR3 protein is CAWSGEGSYYGYTF. The CDR3, as DNA: TGTGCCTGGAGTGGAGAGGGCAGCTACTATGGCTACACCTTC.

The V gene is TRBV11-3, the J gene TRBJ2-3; D ambiguous. Trimming took 2 bases from V and 3 from J, leaving 6 bases between them. CDR3 length: 13 amino acids. Germline V gene data show CDR1 as SGHNT and CDR2 as YENEEA. CDR3 sequence: CASSLRVTDTQYF. CDR3 bases: TGTGCCAGCAGCTTAAGGGTTACAGATACGCAGTATTTT.

This clone has a count of ten or more. The chain links TRBV5-5 to TRBJ1-1, with 9 bases lining up with TRBD1. CDR3 length: 16 amino acids. The germline gives CDR1 SGHKS, CDR2 YYEKEE (reference sequence). V lost 4 bases to trimming and J lost 5 bases; unmatched junction nucleotides: 12. The CDR3 loop is CASSGTGIFGETEAFF. CDR3 DNA sequence: TGTGCCAGCAGCGGGACAGGGATTTTCGGCGAGACTGAAGCTTTCTTT.

The V call is TRBV19, the J call TRBJ1-3, with D unresolved. The germline V gene encodes CDR1 LNHDA and CDR2 SQIVND (reference sequence). The CDR3 spans 16 residues. V gave up 0 bases and J gave up 0 bases, with 9 bases separating them. CDR3 protein: CASSIEWPGSGNTIYF. The CDR3 DNA follows: TGTGCCAGTAGTATAGAATGGCCAGGCTCTGGAAACACCATATATTTT.

This chain uses TRBV20-1 with TRBJ2-1, with 10 positions matching TRBD2. This CDR3 comprises 14 residues. V was clipped by 3 bases and J by 12 bases; unmatched bases: 11. Germline values: CDR1 DFQATT, CDR2 SNEGSKA (reference sequence). The CDR3 DNA follows: TGCAGTGCTAGTCCGGGACTAGCGAGATACTGGCAGTTCTTC. This encodes CSASPGLARYWQFF.

The chain uses TRBV7-3 and TRBJ2-1; D is possibly TRBD2 (9 bases). The CDR3 sequence is 13 residues long. Germline CDR1 and CDR2: SGHTA and FQGTGA. The V end lost 4 bases, the J end lost 12 bases, and 16 bases lay between the germline ends. CDR3 residues: CASSSRGREGQFF. CDR3 nucleotide sequence: TGTGCCAGCAGCTCCAGGGGGCGGGAGGGGCAGTTCTTC.

This clone is a singleton in its sample. V gene TRBV3-1 (or the pseudogene TRBV3-2) combines with J gene TRBJ1-1; D is unresolved. Germline V lookup: CDR1 LGHDT, CDR2 YNNKEL (reference sequence). This CDR3 comprises 13 residues. V lost 1 base to trimming and J lost 8 bases, with 11 bases between them. DNA for the CDR3: TGTGCCAGCAGCCAAGTATCCAAAGTCGAAGCTTTCTTT. Its translation is CASSQVSKVEAFF.